Many counts were recorded for the clone carrying this T cell receptor (beta chain). Its antigen remains unidentified. The data were taken from a study of T-cell reconstitution after alpha-beta-depleted transplantation in children. Findings and limits, study-wide: Newly generated T cells supplied most T-cell counts and diversity one year post-transplant. Alpha-beta T cells present about two months after transplant were reported to originate from several hundred expanded graft clones.

CDR1 and CDR2 (germline): DFQATT, SNEGSKA (reference sequence). The CDR3 sequence is 14 residues long. V gave up 0 bases and J gave up 10 bases; unmatched junction bases: 9. Library preparation (for TCRbeta) was performed with unique molecular identifiers. TCRdb re-derived calls from the PCR reads in MiXCR, one entry per CDR3 protein. This table has 450,000 to 550,000 distinct CDR3 sequences, about an eighth appearing once. The sequence was obtained from a female patient between 2 and 10 years old who had a stem cell transplant for aplastic anemia, so the T cells may come from the graft donor. The chain employs TRBV20-1 and TRBJ2-5; 9 bases are a match to TRBD1. The source material was PBMCs, mostly from graft donor cells, sampled 180 days after TCRalphabeta/CD19-depleted stem cell transplant. This CDR3 is CSARDTGQGFGQYF. The CDR3 DNA is TGCAGTGCTAGAGATACGGGACAGGGATTTGGCCAGTACTTC.